The T cell receptor beta chain under discussion was sequenced for a study of spatial heterogeneity in lung cancer. This CDR3 is built from 15 residues. Trimming removed 0 bases from V and 4 bases from J, with 10 bases in between. CDR1 and CDR2 from the germline V gene are MNHEY and SVGAGI. This clonotype was detected many times. The time point was: blood at routine non-recurrence follow-up after resection. Sequencing covered unsorted whole RNA taken from tumor, nontumor lung or frozen PBMC. TCRdb analysed the 5' RACE reads with MiXCR anew, one entry per CDR3 protein. The table has more than 95,000 distinct CDR3 sequences, 9.5% to 15% seen once.

This sequence joins TRBV6-5 and TRBJ1-5; no clear D gene. The TCR comes from a male donor with early-stage non-small cell lung cancer. The sequenced sample was PBMCs, obtained at follow-up. Written as DNA, the CDR3 is TGTGCCAGCAGTTACTCGAAGGAGTGGAATCAGCCCCAGCATTTT. Translation: CASSYSKEWNQPQHF.